These T cell receptor beta chains were read from a single sample in a study of T-cell reconstitution after alpha-beta-depleted transplantation in children. TCRdb itself ran the PCR reads through MiXCR, one entry per CDR3 protein. The top ten clones hold 3.5% to 4.5% of a sample with just over 350,000 distinct CDR3 sequences, about 14% of them seen once. The starting material was PBMCs, obtained from the stem cell graft. These receptors were collected from a human donor who donated a stem cell graft to a child with Fanconi anemia. Both conserved end residues are part of each CDR3. D genes are given only for firm matches. Not all rows give a size; the values are once, few, many and, for expanded clones, a class.

V gene,J gene,clone size,D gene,CDR3 DNA,CDR3 protein
TRBV5-8,TRBJ2-2,many,-,TGTGCCAGCAGCACAATGACCACCGGGGAGCTGTTTTTT,CASSTMTTGELFF
TRBV5-4,TRBJ2-2,many,TRBD2,TGTGCCAGCAGCTTGAGCGGGGGGAACACCGGGGAGCTGTTTTTT,CASSLSGGNTGELFF
TRBV6-5,TRBJ2-3,-,-,TGTGCCAGCAGTTACTCGTCTGGGGTTGGAGTTCTAGATACGCAGTATTTT,CASSYSSGVGVLDTQYF
TRBV27,TRBJ1-2,few,-,TGTGCCAGCGGGGGACTAACTAACTATGGCTACACCTTC,CASGGLTNYGYTF
TRBV5-1,TRBJ1-1,few,-,TGCGCCAGCAGCTCGGGGCAGTCCCGCACCCTGAACACTGAAGCTTTCTTT,CASSSGQSRTLNTEAFF
TRBV6-1,TRBJ2-7,-,-,TGTGCCACCACTAACGACAAGGGGATCCACGAGCAGTACTTC,CATTNDKGIHEQYF
TRBV12-3/TRBV12-4,TRBJ2-1,few,-,TGTGCCAGCAGCCGAGCTTCTGAGCAGTTCTTC,CASSRASEQFF
TRBV27,TRBJ1-5,-,-,TGTGCCAGCAGTTTAAGCCGGACAGTTAATGGGCCCCAGCATTTT,CASSLSRTVNGPQHF
TRBV13,TRBJ1-2,-,-,TGTGCCAGCAGCATCTCACTATATGGCTACACCTTC,CASSISLYGYTF
TRBV12-3/TRBV12-4,TRBJ2-1,many,-,TGTGCCAGCAGCCTGGACCAATCCATCTACAATGAGCAGTTCTTC,CASSLDQSIYNEQFF
TRBV7-9,TRBJ1-6,many,-,TGTGCCAGCAGCTTGCGGTTGGGCAGGGGTTCACCCCTCCACTTT,CASSLRLGRGSPLHF
TRBV5-1,TRBJ2-7,-,-,TGCGCCAGCAGCTTGGTGGGGGCCCCAAGAGGGCTCGAGCAGTACTTC,CASSLVGAPRGLEQYF
TRBV14,TRBJ1-2,few,-,TGTGCCAGCAGCCGGGAGGGGAGAGCTAACTATGGCTACACCTTC,CASSREGRANYGYTF
TRBV6-1,TRBJ1-3,many,-,TGTGCCAGCAGCCAGACTCCCAACCCTGGAAACACCATATATTTT,CASSQTPNPGNTIYF
TRBV5-1,TRBJ2-3,few,-,TGCGCCAGCAGCTTGGACAGGGCGGCAGATACGCAGTATTTT,CASSLDRAADTQYF
TRBV5-1,TRBJ2-2,-,TRBD2,TGCGCCAGCAGCTTGGCCCCAGCGGGGGGCACCGGGGAGCTGTTTTTT,CASSLAPAGGTGELFF
TRBV20-1,TRBJ1-1,-,-,TGCAGTGCTAGAGATAGGAACACTGAAGCTTTCTTT,CSARDRNTEAFF
TRBV9,TRBJ2-7,-,TRBD2,TGTGCCAGCAGCGTATCTTGGGGGGGAAGGGCCTACGAGCAGTACTTC,CASSVSWGGRAYEQYF
TRBV20-1,TRBJ2-1,-,TRBD1,TGCAGTGCTAGGGTCGGGGACAGGGGGGGGAATGAGCAGTTCTTC,CSARVGDRGGNEQFF
TRBV20-1,TRBJ2-3,-,-,TGCAGTGCTAGAGATCTGCCAGGGTCCTCACTCACAGATACGCAGTATTTT,CSARDLPGSSLTDTQYF
TRBV5-1,TRBJ2-3,many,-,TGCGCCAGCAGCTCCGTTATCGGGGATACGCAGTATTTT,CASSSVIGDTQYF
TRBV11-2,TRBJ2-1,many,-,TGTGCCAGCAGCTCGACAGTACACAATGAGCAGTTCTTC,CASSSTVHNEQFF
TRBV20-1,TRBJ2-3,-,TRBD2,TGCTGCGCTTCGAACTTTCTAGCGGGGGACCGCACAGATACGCAGTATTTT,CCASNFLAGDRTDTQYF
TRBV18,TRBJ1-1,few,-,TGTGCCAGCTCACCCCCCGGCGGGGTGGGTACTGAAGCTTTCTTT,CASSPPGGVGTEAFF
TRBV2,TRBJ1-1,-,-,TGTGCCAGCAGTGATAGGTCTCAACGCACTGAAGCTTTCTTT,CASSDRSQRTEAFF
TRBV9,TRBJ2-7,-,-,TGTGCCAGCACCTCTGGGGCGTCTGGAGCCTACGAGCAGTACTTC,CASTSGASGAYEQYF
TRBV5-1,TRBJ2-5,few,-,TGCGCCAGCAGCTTCGGACAGGAGGGAGAGACCCAGTACTTC,CASSFGQEGETQYF
TRBV5-1,TRBJ2-3,-,-,TGCGCCAGCAGCTCTTCGTCTAGAGCCACAGATACGCAGTATTTT,CASSSSSRATDTQYF
TRBV10-1,TRBJ2-1,-,-,TGCGCCAGCAGTGAGTCCGGGGCATACAATGAGCAGTTCTTC,CASSESGAYNEQFF
TRBV30,TRBJ1-4,-,-,TGTGCCTGGACAGAAAAGACAGAGCGGTCGCGAAAACTGTTTTTT,CAWTEKTERSRKLFF